Detailed here is one T cell receptor beta chain. Its antigen is unknown. A 5'RACE template-switching step, the method used to make TCR cDNA, added a universal primer site and UMIs. TCRdb re-analysed the 5' RACE reads in MiXCR, keeping a single row per CDR3 protein. The table includes some 320,000 distinct CDR3 sequences, 3.5% to 4.5% detected once. This entry is derived from a study of T cells after yellow fever vaccination. Study overall: Low-cell-number fractions underwent preparation using SMART-Seq v4 Ultra Low Input.

The CDR3 loop spans 12 amino acids. V lost 6 bases, J lost 7 bases, and 13 bases lay in between. The germline gives CDR1 DFQATT, CDR2 SNEGSKA (reference sequence). Study-wide points: Just a small share of clonotypes turned up in the CD4 compartment as well as the CD8 compartment. Sorted repertoires could include abundant contaminating clonotypes from bulk cells.

This specimen was PBMCs, taken 15 days after the yellow fever booster vaccination. This TCR was sampled from a young man who received the YFV17D yellow fever vaccine. V gene TRBV20-1 combines with J gene TRBJ1-5; D perhaps matches TRBD1 (5 bases). The CDR3: CSARVGGQPQHF. The CDR3 DNA is TGCAGTGCCCGAGTCGGGGGACAGCCCCAGCATTTT.